A single sample is the source of the 7 T cell receptor beta chains below, sequenced in a study of blood T cells in healthy people across ages. Combining a sample-barcoded 5' primer with a J-beta primer mix, a second PCR ran for about 7 to 12 cycles. TCRdb used MiXCR to reprocess the 5' RACE reads, holding one entry per CDR3 protein. The sample lists about 640,000 distinct CDR3 sequences; about 53% were seen once. Source material: blood. These receptors all come from a man aged 60 to 69 in good health.

CDR3 in DNA: TGCAGTGCCAGGGGAGACAATGAGCAGTACTTC. Translated: CSARGDNEQYF. V is TRBV20-1 and J is TRBJ2-1; the D gene is possibly TRBD1 (6 bases). Matching the DNA end better, TRBJ2-7 makes the J call doubtful. The germline V gene encodes CDR1 DFQATT and CDR2 SNEGSKA (reference sequence). The CDR3 is 11 amino acids.

The CDR3 loop reads CASSPGGTGVYEQYF. DNA of the CDR3: TGTGCCAGCAGCCCCGGGGGGACAGGGGTATACGAGCAGTACTTC. The chain recombines TRBV12-3 or TRBV12-4 with TRBJ2-7; 10 bases are shared with TRBD1. V gave up 6 bases and J gave up 4 bases; unmatched junction bases: 9. The CDR3 spans 15 residues.

This clonotype was detected a few times. The genes are TRBV5-1 and TRBJ1-2; D is unclear. CDR1 SGHRS and CDR2 YFSETQ come from the germline V gene. The CDR3 is made up of 14 amino acids. V was shortened by 0 bases and J by 5 bases, with 11 bases between the two germline ends. Here the CDR3 DNA reads TGCGCCAGCAGCTTGGAGGGAGGGCTATATGGCTACACCTTC. This encodes CASSLEGGLYGYTF.

The chain recombines TRBV3-1 with TRBJ1-2, with 9 bases matching TRBD1. The germline CDR1 and CDR2 sequences are LGHDT and YNNKEL (reference sequence). The CDR3 is 15 residues long. The ends lost 3 bases at V and 4 bases at J; junction bases unmatched: 6. The CDR3 sequence: CASSQPDRGGYGYTF. The DNA of the CDR3 is TGTGCCAGCAGCCAGCCGGACAGGGGCGGCTATGGCTACACCTTC.

The J gene is TRBJ2-5, the V gene TRBV25-1; D gene uncertain. Trimming cost V 2 bases and J 0 bases, with 10 bases left between them. Germline V gene lookup returns CDR1 MGHDK and CDR2 SYGVNS. This CDR3 comprises 15 residues. CDR3 protein: CASSEKSWYQETQYF. As DNA, the CDR3 is TGTGCCAGCAGTGAAAAATCGTGGTACCAAGAGACCCAGTACTTC.

The rearrangement joins TRBV7-8 to TRBJ1-2; TRBD1 agrees at 7 bases. The V segment lost 6 bases and the J segment 6 bases; nucleotides outside the gene matches: 7. The CDR3 loop spans 13 amino acids. Germline V gene data show CDR1 as SGHVS and CDR2 as FQNEAQ. CDR3: CASRPDRANGYTF. The DNA of the CDR3 is TGTGCCAGCAGACCAGACAGGGCTAATGGCTACACCTTC.

CDR3: CASSLASTSDIQYF. The CDR3 DNA sequence: TGTGCCAGCAGCTTAGCTTCAACCTCGGACATTCAGTACTTC. The chain joins TRBV7-9 to TRBJ2-4; no firm D call. CDR1 is SEHNR and CDR2 is FQNEAQ in the germline V gene (reference sequence). This CDR3 region has 14 residues. With 0 bases removed from V and 8 bases from J, the gap between germline ends came to 11 bases.